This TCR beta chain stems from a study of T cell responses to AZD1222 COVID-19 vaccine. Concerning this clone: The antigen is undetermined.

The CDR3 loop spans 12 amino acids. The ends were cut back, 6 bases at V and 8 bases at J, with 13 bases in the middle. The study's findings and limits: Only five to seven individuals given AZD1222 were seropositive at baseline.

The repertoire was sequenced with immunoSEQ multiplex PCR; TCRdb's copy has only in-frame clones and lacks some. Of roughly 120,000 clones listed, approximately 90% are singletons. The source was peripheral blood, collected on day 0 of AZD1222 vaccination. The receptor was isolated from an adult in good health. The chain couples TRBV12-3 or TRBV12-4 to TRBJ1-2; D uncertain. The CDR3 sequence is CASSRGEYGYTF. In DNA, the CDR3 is TGTGCCAGCAGCCGGGGAGAGTACGGCTACACCTTC.